A selection of T cell receptor beta chains follows, all from one sample in a study of T cells in narcolepsy. TCRdb keeps only in-frame clones here, not all; method: immunoSEQ multiplex PCR. This sample carries approximately 28,000 clones, 81% of them seen once, and the ten largest clones take approximately 0.98%. Material: memory (CD45RA-) CD4+ T cells from blood. Every receptor here comes from a human donor in good health. Both conserved end residues are part of each CDR3. A D gene is named only where the DNA matches it firmly. A row's size may be missing; if present it is once, few, many or a size class.

TRBV14	medium-sized	NA	TRBJ1-1	14	TGTGCCAGCAGCCAGGACCTTGTCGGCACTGAAGCTTTCTTT	CASSQDLVGTEAFF
TRBV18	NA	NA	TRBJ2-7	14	TGTGCCAGCTCACCCGGGGGGCGCTCCTACGAGCAGTACTTC	CASSPGGRSYEQYF
TRBV15	NA	NA	TRBJ1-1	13	TGTGCCACCAGCAGAGATACGGCTACTTTAGCTTTCTTT	CATSRDTATLAFF
TRBV2	NA	TRBD1	TRBJ2-7	18	TGTGCCAGCAGTCAGACCACTCCTACAGGGGCAAGATACTACGAGCAGTACTTC	CASSQTTPTGARYYEQYF
TRBV4-3	once	NA	TRBJ1-2	16	TGCGCCAGCAGCCAAGATTTCGCGGCAGGAGGTTATGGCTACACCTTC	CASSQDFAAGGYGYTF
TRBV30	NA	NA	TRBJ2-7	12	TGTGCCTGGAGTATGGCAGCTTGGCAGCAGTACTTC	CAWSMAAWQQYF
TRBV6-1	NA	NA	TRBJ2-7	13	TGTGCCAGCAGTGAAGGGCGGTCATACGAGCAGTACTTC	CASSEGRSYEQYF
TRBV6-5	NA	TRBD2	TRBJ2-1	15	TGTGCCAGCAGTTCCCTAGCGGGAGGGTACAATGAGCAGTTCTTC	CASSSLAGGYNEQFF
TRBV30	NA	TRBD2	TRBJ2-5	13	TGTGCCTGGACACTAGCGGGGCAAGAGACCCAGTACTTC	CAWTLAGQETQYF
TRBV9	NA	TRBD1	TRBJ2-5	15	TGTGCCAGCAGCTACTCCGGACAGGGGCCAGAGACCCAGTACTTC	CASSYSGQGPETQYF
TRBV7-8	NA	NA	TRBJ2-7	15	TGTGCCAGCAGCTTAAGGACAGAGGCCGTTTACGAGCAGTACTTC	CASSLRTEAVYEQYF
TRBV30	NA	TRBD2	TRBJ2-2	14	TGTGCCTGGAGCAGACTAGCGGTCACCGGGGAGCTGTTTTTT	CAWSRLAVTGELFF
TRBV7-2	NA	TRBD2	TRBJ2-3	16	TGTGCCAGCAGGATACTTCTAGCGGGGGCCACAGATACGCAGTATTTT	CASRILLAGATDTQYF
TRBV5-8	NA	NA	TRBJ2-1	16	TGTGCCAGCAGCTCGACCCAGGCTTATCCGAACAATGAGCAGTTCTTC	CASSSTQAYPNNEQFF
TRBV9	NA	NA	TRBJ2-1	16	TGTGCCAGCAGCCACCGTGGGGGGAGCTCCTACAATGAGCAGTTCTTC	CASSHRGGSSYNEQFF
TRBV11-2	NA	NA	TRBJ2-7	16	TGTGCCAGCAGCAAAGCCGGTACTCCGGGATCCTACGAGCAGTACTTC	CASSKAGTPGSYEQYF
TRBV9	NA	NA	TRBJ2-5	14	TGTGCCAGCAGCGGAGAACGGGGCCGGGGGCCCCAGTACTTC	CASSGERGRGPQYF
TRBV6-1	NA	NA	TRBJ2-2	14	TGTGCCAGCAGGGTCCAGGGTTCCACCGGGGAGCTGTTTTTT	CASRVQGSTGELFF
TRBV29-1	NA	TRBD2	TRBJ2-3	13	TGCAGCGTTGCCGTGGGCGGGAGCTATACGCAGTATTTT	CSVAVGGSYTQYF
TRBV28	NA	NA	TRBJ1-2	11	TGTGCCAGCAGTCAAGACTATGGCTACACCTTC	CASSQDYGYTF
TRBV18	NA	TRBD2	TRBJ2-1	15	TGTGCCAGCTCACCACCGAGTAGCGGGAGAGGTGAGCAGTTCTTC	CASSPPSSGRGEQFF
TRBV23-1	once	NA	TRBJ1-5	13	TGCGCCAGCAGTAAGGGGGGGGTCCAGCCCCAGCATTTT	CASSKGGVQPQHF
TRBV9	NA	TRBD2	TRBJ2-7	15	TGTGCCAGCAGCGTAGGGATAGCGGGAGTGTACGAGCAGTACTTC	CASSVGIAGVYEQYF
TRBV27	NA	NA	TRBJ2-7	17	TGTGCCAGCAGTCTCACACAGGGAATGAGGATGAACTACGAGCAGTACTTC	CASSLTQGMRMNYEQYF
TRBV2	NA	NA	TRBJ2-7	13	TGTGCCAGCACCCTGTTGTGGGGAGAAGAGCAGTACTTC	CASTLLWGEEQYF
TRBV30	NA	TRBD1	TRBJ1-3	14	TGTGCCTGGAGTAGGACAGGGGGAGGAAACACCATATATTTT	CAWSRTGGGNTIYF
TRBV9	NA	NA	TRBJ2-3	15	TGTGCCAGCAGCCCCCCGGGGCTGAGCACAGATACGCAGTATTTT	CASSPPGLSTDTQYF
TRBV7-2	NA	TRBD2	TRBJ2-7	16	TGTGCCAGCAGCTTAGACAGCGGGAGGGTCTCCTACGAGCAGTACTTC	CASSLDSGRVSYEQYF
TRBV29-1	NA	NA	TRBJ1-1	11	TGCAGCGTGACAGAGACTCCTGAAGCTTTCTTT	CSVTETPEAFF
TRBV14	NA	NA	TRBJ2-2	15	TGTGCCAGCAGCCAAGATTCCGTGGGTACCGGGGAGCTGTTTTTT	CASSQDSVGTGELFF
TRBV23-1	NA	NA	TRBJ1-5	17	TGCGCCAGCAGTCAATCGTTCTCCACGTATAGCAATCAGCCCCAGCATTTT	CASSQSFSTYSNQPQHF
TRBV4-3	NA	TRBD2	TRBJ2-4	13	TGCGCCAGCAGCCAAGATTGGGGGGGAGTTCAGTACTTC	CASSQDWGGVQYF
TRBV23-1	NA	NA	TRBJ1-2	14	TGCGCCAGCAGTCAAGACGGGGGAGGGGGAGGCTACACCTTC	CASSQDGGGGGYTF
TRBV5-1	NA	NA	TRBJ2-7	16	TGCGCCAGCAGCTTGTTTCAATCGGTCCCAGGGAGCGAGCAGTACTTC	CASSLFQSVPGSEQYF
TRBV25-1	NA	TRBD1	TRBJ1-2	14	TGTGCCAGCAGTGATCCGGACAGGGGATATGGCTACACCTTC	CASSDPDRGYGYTF